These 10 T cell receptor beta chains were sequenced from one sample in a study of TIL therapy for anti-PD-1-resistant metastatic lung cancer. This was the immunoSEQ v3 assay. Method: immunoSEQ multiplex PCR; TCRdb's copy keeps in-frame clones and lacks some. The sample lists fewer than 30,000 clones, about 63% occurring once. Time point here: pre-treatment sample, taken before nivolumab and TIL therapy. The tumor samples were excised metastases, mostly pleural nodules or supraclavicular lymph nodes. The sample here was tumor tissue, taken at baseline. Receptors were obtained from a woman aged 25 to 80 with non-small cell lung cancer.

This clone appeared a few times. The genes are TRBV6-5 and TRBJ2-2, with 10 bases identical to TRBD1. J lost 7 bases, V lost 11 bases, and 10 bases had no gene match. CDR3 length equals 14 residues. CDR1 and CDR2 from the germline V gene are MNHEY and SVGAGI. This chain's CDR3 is CAAGTGALGGELFF. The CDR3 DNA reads TGTGCCGCAGGGACAGGGGCTCTCGGCGGGGAGCTGTTTTTT.

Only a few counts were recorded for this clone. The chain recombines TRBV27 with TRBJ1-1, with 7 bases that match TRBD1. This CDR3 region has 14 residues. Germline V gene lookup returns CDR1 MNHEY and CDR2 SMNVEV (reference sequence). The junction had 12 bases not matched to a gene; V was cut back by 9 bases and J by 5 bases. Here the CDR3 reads CASGEGGDWTEAFF. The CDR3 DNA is TGTGCCAGTGGGGAAGGGGGCGATTGGACTGAAGCTTTCTTT.

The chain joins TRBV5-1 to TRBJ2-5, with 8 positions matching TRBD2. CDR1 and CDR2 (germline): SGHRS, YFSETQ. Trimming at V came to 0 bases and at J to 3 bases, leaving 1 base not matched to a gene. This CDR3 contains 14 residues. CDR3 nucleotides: TGCGCCAGCAGCTTGGCAGCGGGAGAAGAGACCCAGTACTTC. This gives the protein CASSLAAGEETQYF.

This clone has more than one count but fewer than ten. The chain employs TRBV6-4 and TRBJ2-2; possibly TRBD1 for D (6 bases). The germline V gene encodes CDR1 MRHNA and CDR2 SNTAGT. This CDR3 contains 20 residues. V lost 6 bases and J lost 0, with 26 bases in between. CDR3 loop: CASSKISVGAGTSNTGELFF. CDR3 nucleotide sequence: TGTGCCAGCAGCAAAATTTCAGTGGGGGCAGGGACATCGAACACCGGGGAGCTGTTTTTT.

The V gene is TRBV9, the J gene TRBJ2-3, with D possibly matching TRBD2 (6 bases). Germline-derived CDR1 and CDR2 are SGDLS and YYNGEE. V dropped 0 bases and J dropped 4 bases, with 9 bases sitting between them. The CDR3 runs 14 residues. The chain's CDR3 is CASSVVSGADTQYF. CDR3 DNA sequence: TGTGCCAGCAGCGTAGTTTCGGGGGCAGATACGCAGTATTTT. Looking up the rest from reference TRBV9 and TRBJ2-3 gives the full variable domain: DSGVTQTPKHLITATGQRVTLRCSPRSGDLSVYWYQQSLDQGLQFLIQYYNGEERAKGNILERFSAQQFPDLHSELNLSSLELGDSALYFCASSVVSGADTQYFGPGTRLTVL.

The CDR3 DNA sequence: TGTGCCAGCACAACATCGACTAGAGGGGCCAATGAGCAGTTCTTC. Translated, it gives CASTTSTRGANEQFF. This rearrangement joins TRBV27 to TRBJ2-1; possible D gene TRBD2, 6 bases. The CDR3 length is 15 residues. The germline V and J ends were trimmed by 7 bases and 6 bases, with 19 bases remaining between them. Germline V lookup: CDR1 MNHEY, CDR2 SMNVEV (reference sequence).

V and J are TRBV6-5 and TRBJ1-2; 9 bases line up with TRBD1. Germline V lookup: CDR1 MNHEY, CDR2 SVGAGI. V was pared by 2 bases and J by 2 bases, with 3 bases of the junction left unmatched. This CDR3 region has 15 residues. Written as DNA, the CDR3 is TGTGCCAGCAGTTACACCGGGACAGGGAACTATGGCTACACCTTC. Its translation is CASSYTGTGNYGYTF.

CDR3 sequence (DNA): TGTGCCAGCAGTTCGGTCCCGGGTATGAGCACAGATACGCAGTATTTT. Protein: CASSSVPGMSTDTQYF. V usage is TRBV25-1 and J usage is TRBJ2-3, with no clear D. Trimming pared 5 bases from V and 0 bases from J, leaving 15 bases between. This CDR3 has 16 residues. Germline-derived CDR1 and CDR2 are MGHDK and SYGVNS.

CDR3 DNA sequence: TGCGCCAGCAGGGCTAGGGGGACTAGCGGGATGACCGGGGAGCTGTTTTTT. This sequence encodes CASRARGTSGMTGELFF. The chain carries TRBV10-2 and TRBJ2-2; TRBD2 matches 13 bases. Germline CDR1 and CDR2: WSHSY and SAAADI. This CDR3 has 17 amino acids. The junction had 9 bases not matched to a gene; V was cut back by 6 bases and J by 5 bases.

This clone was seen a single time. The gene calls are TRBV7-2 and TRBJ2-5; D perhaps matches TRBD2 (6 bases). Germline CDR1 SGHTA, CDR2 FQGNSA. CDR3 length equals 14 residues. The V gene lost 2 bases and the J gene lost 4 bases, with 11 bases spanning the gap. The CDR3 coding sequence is TGTGCCAGCAGCTTACGCGGCGGGACAGAGACCCAGTACTTC. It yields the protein CASSLRGGTETQYF.